The 21 T cell receptor beta chains in this list originate from one sample, sequenced in a study of Graves' ophthalmopathy and Graves' hyperthyroidism. From RNA, the CDR3 regions of TCR beta chains were amplified and sequenced. A first-round RT-PCR used HTBI primers, followed by a second-round multiplex PCR. TCRdb independently ran MiXCR on the multiplex PCR reads; one entry per CDR3 protein. The sample has over a million distinct CDR3 sequences, about two fifths seen once; the top ten hold around 10%. The sequencing input was peripheral blood or thyroid tissue (not recorded which). All receptors come from an adult man with Graves' hyperthyroidism.

The rearrangement links TRBV6-2 or TRBV6-3 to TRBJ1-5; D unclear. This CDR3 comprises 14 residues. Trimming removed 7 bases at V and 0 bases at J, with 10 bases between. Per the germline V gene, CDR1 is MNHEY and CDR2 is SVGEGT. CDR3 sequence reads: CASTHGHSNQPQHF. DNA of the CDR3: TGTGCCAGCACCCATGGGCATAGCAATCAGCCCCAGCATTTT.

The chain has TRBV7-6 and TRBJ1-3; D ambiguous. There are 15 residues in the CDR3. Trimming pared 5 bases from V and 8 bases from J, leaving 19 bases between. CDR1 and CDR2 from the germline V gene are SGHVS and FNYEAQ. CDR3 DNA sequence: TGTGCCAGCAGCGATGACATCTACGTCGGGGACACCATATATTTT. It specifies CASSDDIYVGDTIYF. The full variable domain, with the rest looked up from reference TRBV7-6 and TRBJ1-3, is GAGVSQSPRYKVTKRGQDVALRCDPISGHVSLYWYRQALGQGPEFLTYFNYEAQQDKSGLPNDRFSAERPEGSISTLTIQRTEQRDSAMYRCASSDDIYVGDTIYFGEGSWLTVV.

V is TRBV7-3 and J is TRBJ1-6, with a tentative D call TRBD1 (6 bases). This CDR3 has 15 residues. Trimming cost V 1 base and J 7 bases, with 11 bases left between them. The germline V gene encodes CDR1 SGHTA and CDR2 FQGTGA. The CDR3 protein is CASSLRGARNSPLHF. CDR3 nucleotide sequence: TGTGCCAGCAGCTTAAGGGGGGCTCGGAATTCACCCCTCCACTTT.

Ten or more counts support this clonotype. This chain links TRBV10-3 with TRBJ1-5, with D perhaps TRBD1 (6 bases). Germline CDR1 is ENHRY and CDR2 is SYGVKD. This CDR3 spans 14 amino acids. V was clipped by 3 bases and J by 7 bases, with 13 bases between them. In DNA form, the CDR3 reads TGTGCCATCAGTGACAGGAGCCAGGGGCAGCCCCAGCATTTT. It encodes CAISDRSQGQPQHF.

This clonotype was recorded many times. The chain uses TRBV7-8 and TRBJ2-7; 9 bases agree with TRBD2. Germline V gives CDR1 SGHVS, CDR2 FQNEAQ. With 5 bases clipped from V and 3 bases from J, the junction kept 5 bases outside the gene matches. This CDR3 comprises 14 residues. Here the CDR3 DNA reads TGTGCCAGCAGCCCGCGCGGGAGGGTCTACGAGCAGTACTTC. This translates into CASSPRGRVYEQYF.

This clonotype was detected once. This chain uses TRBV6-6 with TRBJ2-6; 9 nucleotides align to TRBD1. The CDR3 has 21 residues. With 5 bases clipped from V and 0 bases from J, the junction kept 17 bases outside the gene matches. CDR1 and CDR2 from the germline V gene are MNHNY and SVGAGI (reference sequence). In DNA, the CDR3 is TGTGCCAGCAGTCCCAAAAAGTTTGGCGGGACAGGGAGCTCTGGGGCCAACGTCCTGACTTTC. This sequence encodes CASSPKKFGGTGSSGANVLTF.

The chain recombines TRBV7-8 with TRBJ2-5; a possible D gene is TRBD1 (6 bases). The CDR3 totals 15 residues. V was pared by 3 bases and J by 1 base, with 12 bases between. The germline gives CDR1 SGHVS, CDR2 FQNEAQ. The CDR3 DNA is TGTGCCAGCAGCTTTGAGGGGACACGCCAAGAGACCCAGTACTTC. This sequence encodes CASSFEGTRQETQYF.

This clonotype was seen more than once but under ten times. V is TRBV7-6 and J is TRBJ2-7, with D perhaps TRBD2 (5 bases). The V gene lost 0 bases and the J gene lost 4 bases, with 13 bases spanning the gap. There are 15 residues in the CDR3. Germline CDR1 and CDR2: SGHVS and FNYEAQ. The CDR3 region has the DNA TGTGCCAGCAGCTTAGCCAGCGCGAGAGGGTACGAGCAGTACTTC. It is translated as CASSLASARGYEQYF.

The genes are TRBV7-2 and TRBJ2-7, with D tentatively TRBD2 (5 bases). Trimming cost V 8 bases and J 2 bases, with 16 bases left between them. CDR3 length: 14 residues. CDR1 SGHTA and CDR2 FQGNSA come from the germline V gene. The CDR3 DNA reads TGTGCCAGCTCACCACTGAGCGGAACCTACGAGCAGTACTTC. Its protein product is CASSPLSGTYEQYF.

The chain combines TRBV28 with TRBJ2-5; D could derive from TRBD1 or TRBD2 (6 bases each). The germline gives CDR1 MDHEN, CDR2 SYDVKM. Trimming pared 8 bases from V and 5 bases from J, leaving 21 bases between. The CDR3 is 15 amino acids. The CDR3 DNA sequence: TGTGCCAGCTCCCTCCGGGGGCTTGGGAGCGAGACCCAGTACTTC. Translation: CASSLRGLGSETQYF. The full variable domain, completed using reference TRBV28 and TRBJ2-5, is DVKVTQSSRYLVKRTGEKVFLECVQDMDHENMFWYRQDPGLGLRLIYFSYDVKMKEKGDIPEGYSVSREKKERFSLILESASTNQTSMYLCASSLRGLGSETQYFGPGTRLLVL.

The chain is built from TRBV9 and TRBJ2-2; D is perhaps TRBD1 or TRBD2 (5 bases each). Trimming stripped 0 bases from V and 5 bases from J, with 11 bases between. The CDR3 sequence is 15 residues long. Germline-derived CDR1 and CDR2 are SGDLS and YYNGEE. The DNA for the CDR3 is TGTGCCAGCAGCGTAGCGGGACCAGGGACCGGGGAGCTGTTTTTT. Amino acid sequence: CASSVAGPGTGELFF.

The genes are TRBV19 and TRBJ2-7, with 8 bases that match TRBD1. The CDR3 has 16 residues. With 5 bases clipped from V and 4 bases from J, the junction kept 13 bases outside the gene matches. Germline V gene sequence: CDR1 LNHDA, CDR2 SQIVND (reference sequence). Written as DNA, the CDR3 is TGTGCCAGTAGTCTGCCTCAGGGGGCAGGTGGGTACGAGCAGTACTTC. Translation: CASSLPQGAGGYEQYF. Supplemented by reference TRBV19 and TRBJ2-7, the full variable domain reads DGGITQSPKYLFRKEGQNVTLSCEQNLNHDAMYWYRQDPGQGLRLIYYSQIVNDFQKGDIAEGYSVSREKKESFPLTVTSAQKNPTAFYLCASSLPQGAGGYEQYFGPGTRLTVT.

This clonotype was seen once. The chain employs TRBV7-2 and TRBJ2-7; D assignment may be TRBD1 or TRBD2 (7 bases each). Trimming shortened V by 5 bases and J by 7 bases, and 15 bases separated the two germline ends. Per the germline V gene, CDR1 is SGHTA and CDR2 is FQGNSA. The CDR3 length is 13 residues. The CDR3 nucleotides read TGTGCCAGCAGCCTGAGAGCGGGACAGGAGCAGTACTTC. Protein sequence: CASSLRAGQEQYF.

This clonotype was counted only a few times. The rearrangement links TRBV4-3 to TRBJ1-1; D not resolved. CDR1 and CDR2 (germline): LGHNA, YSLEER. The CDR3 is 16 amino acids. V was pared by 0 bases and J by 6 bases, with 17 bases between. CDR3 in amino acids: CASSQDSYGNQAEAFF. CDR3 DNA: TGCGCCAGCAGCCAAGATTCCTACGGGAATCAGGCTGAAGCTTTCTTT.

This clonotype was seen repeatedly, ten times or more. This rearrangement joins TRBV28 to TRBJ1-5; 7 nucleotides agree with TRBD1. V shed 5 bases, J shed 3 bases, and the junction held 10 bases outside the gene matches. There are 16 residues in the CDR3. The germline gives CDR1 MDHEN, CDR2 SYDVKM. The CDR3 nucleotides read TGTGCCAGCAGTCGACGCCGGGACAGTTACAATCAGCCCCAGCATTTT. This translates into CASSRRRDSYNQPQHF.

This clonotype was seen many times. The J gene is TRBJ2-7, the V gene TRBV7-2; TRBD1 matches at 7 bases. Germline V gene data show CDR1 as SGHTA and CDR2 as FQGNSA. Trimming at V came to 1 base and at J to 2 bases, leaving 5 bases not matched to a gene. The length of the CDR3 is 15 residues. Written as DNA, the CDR3 is TGTGCCAGCAGCTTAGGAGACAGGGTGACCTACGAGCAGTACTTC. It specifies CASSLGDRVTYEQYF.

This sequence joins TRBV10-3 and TRBJ1-2; 8 bases line up with TRBD1. CDR1 and CDR2 from the germline V gene are ENHRY and SYGVKD. The CDR3 contains 18 residues. V was clipped by 4 bases and J by 0 bases; unmatched bases: 13. CDR3 amino acids: CAISVGTGTGATNYGYTF. Written as DNA, the CDR3 is TGTGCCATCAGTGTAGGAACCGGGACAGGAGCCACTAACTATGGCTACACCTTC.

In its sample, this clonotype was seen a few times. The chain recombines TRBV15 with TRBJ2-7; D gene unclear. CDR3 length: 14 residues. V gave up 3 bases and J gave up 5 bases, with 14 bases separating them. CDR1 LNHNV and CDR2 YYDKDF come from the germline V gene (reference sequence). The CDR3 sequence is CATSRGRFRNEQYF. The CDR3 DNA sequence: TGTGCCACCAGCAGGGGCAGGTTTCGGAACGAGCAGTACTTC.

CDR3 in DNA: TGCGCCAGCAGCTTGGCCCCGGGACATGGCTACGAGCAGTACTTC. It yields the protein CASSLAPGHGYEQYF. The chain combines TRBV5-1 with TRBJ2-7, with D perhaps TRBD1 (6 bases). The germline CDR1 and CDR2 sequences are SGHRS and YFSETQ. The CDR3 sequence is 15 residues long. V was trimmed by 0 bases and J by 3 bases, leaving 13 bases between them.

The rearrangement joins TRBV20-1 to TRBJ2-5; perhaps TRBD2 as D (5 bases). Trimming left V 1 base short and J 3 bases short, with 9 bases between. This CDR3 comprises 13 residues. The germline V gene encodes CDR1 DFQATT and CDR2 SNEGSKA (reference sequence). The CDR3 sequence is CSARVPGKETQYF. DNA of the CDR3: TGCAGTGCTAGAGTGCCGGGAAAAGAGACCCAGTACTTC.

This clonotype was counted many times. V is TRBV12-3 or TRBV12-4 and J is TRBJ1-4, with a tentative D call TRBD1 (5 bases). With 7 bases removed from V and 7 bases from J, the gap between germline ends came to 13 bases. CDR3 length: 13 amino acids. Here the CDR3 reads CASKGTDLEKLFF. The CDR3 DNA reads TGTGCCAGCAAGGGGACGGACCTTGAAAAACTGTTTTTT.